The clone carrying this T cell receptor (beta chain) has more than one count but fewer than ten. The CDR3 is 13 amino acids. Germline lookup yields CDR1 PRHDT and CDR2 FYEKMQ (reference sequence). The J segment lost 8 bases and the V segment lost 4 bases, leaving 5 bases of the junction unmatched. The data stem from a study of blood T cell repertoires in COVID-19. Across the whole study: The samples span acute and convalescent COVID-19 from the United States, Italy and Spain. PBMCs, B-cell-depleted T cells, or T cells provided the cDNA or gDNA that made up the material.

Original data processing: Amplification from reference gene primers served as the basis for estimated nucleated cell counts. Assay used: immunoSEQ multiplex PCR; TCRdb lists only in-frame clones, some missing. D and trimming come from the DNA, and the V and J calls and clone size come from that table. This sample has roughly 190,000 clones, with approximately 87% found just once. The chain recombines TRBV13 with TRBJ1-2; 9 bases match TRBD1. This clonotype was sampled from a man younger than 30 with active or convalescent COVID-19. Sequenced input: peripheral blood. The CDR3 loop is CASSSVGQGGYTF. CDR3 bases: TGTGCCAGCAGCTCTGTGGGACAGGGAGGCTACACCTTC. The full variable domain, its missing parts supplied by reference TRBV13 and TRBJ1-2, is AAGVIQSPRHLIKEKRETATLKCYPIPRHDTVYWYQQGPGQDPQFLISFYEKMQSDKGSIPDRFSAQQFSDYHSELNMSSLELGDSALYFCASSSVGQGGYTFGSGTRLTVV.